These T cell receptor beta chains were read from a single sample in a study of T cells after yellow fever vaccination. TCRdb fed the 5' RACE reads into MiXCR, producing one record per CDR3 protein. The sample has about 360,000 distinct CDR3 sequences; about 6.2% are singletons. The sequenced sample was PBMCs, obtained 5 days after the yellow fever booster vaccination. The receptor source for this set is a man between 25 and 39 years old who received the YFV17D yellow fever vaccine. The CDR3 runs from the conserved cysteine through the conserved F or W. Fields, in order: clone size, V gene, J gene, D gene, CDR3 protein, CDR3 DNA. D genes are given only for firm matches. Clone size is stated in some rows and not others, as once, few, many or a class when expanded.

few	TRBV23-1	TRBJ2-7	NA	CASSHHPPRTYSYEQYF	TGCGCCAGCAGTCATCATCCCCCTAGGACGTATAGCTACGAGCAGTACTTC
NA	TRBV12-3/TRBV12-4	TRBJ2-3	NA	CASSLTSIYTDTQYF	TGTGCCAGCAGTTTAACGAGTATATACACAGATACGCAGTATTTT
NA	TRBV5-1	TRBJ2-7	NA	CASWSGYEQYF	TGCGCCAGCTGGTCGGGCTACGAGCAGTACTTC
few	TRBV9	TRBJ2-5	TRBD2	CASSGAPGASGRGKYF	TGTGCCAGCAGCGGAGCCCCCGGGGCTAGCGGGAGGGGCAAGTACTTC
few	TRBV12-3/TRBV12-4	TRBJ2-7	TRBD2	CASSLSASGRAIYEQYF	TGTGCCAGCAGTTTATCAGCCTCCGGGAGGGCCATCTACGAGCAGTACTTC
many	TRBV19	TRBJ2-1	NA	CASSDPLRPSYNEQFF	TGTGCCAGTAGTGACCCTCTAAGGCCCTCCTACAATGAGCAGTTCTTC
many	TRBV27	TRBJ2-7	TRBD1	CASSFNRGQGEQYF	TGTGCCAGCAGTTTTAACAGGGGGCAGGGCGAGCAGTACTTC
NA	TRBV6-2/TRBV6-3	TRBJ2-2	NA	CASTKTAGSGELFF	TGTGCCTCCACAAAAACCGCAGGGTCCGGGGAGCTGTTTTTT
many	TRBV5-1	TRBJ2-4	TRBD2	CASSLVGGSAGNIQYF	TGCGCCAGCAGCTTGGTTGGCGGGAGCGCGGGAAACATTCAGTACTTC
few	TRBV6-5	TRBJ1-5	TRBD1	CASSYSSRDRYSNQPQHF	TGTGCCAGCAGTTACTCGTCCCGGGACAGATATAGCAATCAGCCCCAGCATTTT
many	TRBV7-9	TRBJ2-3	NA	CASEGIGAGLTDTQYF	TGTGCCAGCGAGGGCATCGGGGCGGGCCTCACAGATACGCAGTATTTT
many	TRBV24-1	TRBJ2-2	NA	CATSDFRGVGGELFF	TGTGCCACCAGTGATTTTAGAGGGGTCGGCGGGGAGCTGTTTTTT
many	TRBV12-3/TRBV12-4	TRBJ2-1	NA	CASSQWGEQFF	TGTGCCAGCAGTCAGTGGGGTGAGCAGTTCTTC
few	TRBV15	TRBJ2-1	NA	CATSRGGLWLGQFF	TGTGCCACCAGCAGGGGGGGACTCTGGCTTGGGCAGTTCTTC
few	TRBV20-1	TRBJ2-7	TRBD2	CSAREPSGGEQYF	TGCAGTGCTAGAGAACCTAGCGGAGGCGAGCAGTACTTC
NA	TRBV5-1	TRBJ2-1	NA	CASRFLDGEQFF	TGCGCCAGCAGATTCCTAGATGGCGAGCAGTTCTTC
few	TRBV5-4	TRBJ2-2	NA	CASRRGPVPGELFF	TGTGCCAGCAGGCGCGGCCCGGTCCCCGGGGAGCTGTTTTTT
many	TRBV19	TRBJ2-2	NA	CASSTSVANTGELFF	TGTGCCAGTAGTACTAGCGTCGCGAACACCGGGGAGCTGTTTTTT
NA	TRBV2	TRBJ2-2	TRBD2	CASSKGLADTGELFF	TGTGCCAGCAGCAAGGGACTAGCGGACACCGGGGAGCTGTTTTTT
many	TRBV5-1	TRBJ2-5	NA	CASTPTTGQETQYF	TGCGCCAGCACCCCAACGACAGGTCAAGAGACCCAGTACTTC
few	TRBV24-1	TRBJ2-1	NA	CATSDGAIRNEQFF	TGTGCCACCAGTGATGGAGCGATCCGCAATGAGCAGTTCTTC
many	TRBV7-9	TRBJ2-7	TRBD2	CASSSRTSGKYEQYF	TGTGCCAGCAGCTCCAGGACTAGCGGGAAGTACGAGCAGTACTTC
NA	TRBV11-2	TRBJ1-1	NA	CASSLVSPQAFF	TGTGCCAGCAGCTTAGTCAGTCCCCAAGCTTTCTTT
few	TRBV11-2	TRBJ1-1	NA	CASSYQGPMVGAFF	TGTGCCAGCAGCTACCAGGGCCCGATGGTCGGAGCTTTCTTT
many	TRBV12-3/TRBV12-4	TRBJ2-7	NA	CASSPPGQPGQYF	TGTGCCAGCAGTCCCCCGGGACAACCTGGGCAGTACTTC
many	TRBV28	TRBJ2-7	NA	CASSLFYRPYEQYF	TGTGCCAGCAGTTTATTTTACAGGCCCTACGAGCAGTACTTC
few	TRBV7-6	TRBJ2-7	NA	CASSREAPYEQYF	TGTGCCAGCAGCCGAGAAGCCCCCTACGAGCAGTACTTC
many	TRBV7-2	TRBJ2-7	NA	CASSSLSGSYEQYF	TGTGCCAGCAGCTCCCTGAGCGGCTCCTACGAGCAGTACTTC
many	TRBV15	TRBJ1-1	NA	CATSRNRRNTEAFF	TGTGCCACCAGCAGGAACCGGAGGAACACTGAAGCTTTCTTT
NA	TRBV5-6	TRBJ2-1	NA	CASSSYRVSSYNEQFF	TGTGCCAGCAGCTCGTACAGGGTAAGCTCCTACAATGAGCAGTTCTTC
NA	TRBV20-1	TRBJ2-3	TRBD1	CSARDRQGEPTDTQYF	TGCAGTGCTAGAGACAGACAGGGGGAACCCACAGATACGCAGTATTTT
many	TRBV7-2	TRBJ1-1	NA	CASSLGSGAPAFF	TGTGCCAGCAGCTTAGGGTCAGGGGCGCCAGCTTTCTTT
many	TRBV30	TRBJ2-2	NA	CAWNPGRGYSTPTGELFF	TGTGCCTGGAACCCGGGCCGGGGTTATTCCACCCCCACCGGGGAGCTGTTTTTT
many	TRBV11-2	TRBJ1-6	NA	CASSLLRTANSPLHF	TGTGCCAGCAGCTTATTGAGGACAGCGAATTCACCCCTCCACTTT
few	TRBV4-2	TRBJ2-7	TRBD2	CASSQGMSGSSYEQYF	TGTGCCAGCAGCCAAGGTATGAGCGGGAGTTCCTACGAGCAGTACTTC
few	TRBV5-1	TRBJ2-1	TRBD2	CASRTSGNYNEQFF	TGCGCCAGCCGTACTAGCGGGAACTACAATGAGCAGTTCTTC
NA	TRBV5-1	TRBJ2-5	TRBD2	CASSFKTSVETQYF	TGCGCCAGCAGCTTCAAGACTAGCGTAGAGACCCAGTACTTC
few	TRBV25-1	TRBJ2-3	NA	CASSESGGSTDTQYF	TGTGCCAGCAGTGAATCCGGCGGTAGCACAGATACGCAGTATTTT
many	TRBV12-3/TRBV12-4	TRBJ2-7	TRBD2	CASSLGLALYEQYF	TGTGCCAGCAGTTTAGGACTAGCCCTCTACGAGCAGTACTTC
NA	TRBV5-1	TRBJ2-1	TRBD2	CASSSAGTSAFSYNEQFF	TGCGCCAGCAGCTCCGCCGGGACTAGCGCCTTCTCCTACAATGAGCAGTTCTTC
NA	TRBV5-4	TRBJ2-2	NA	CASSFAGSDTGELFF	TGTGCCAGCAGCTTCGCCGGGAGCGACACCGGGGAGCTGTTTTTT
NA	TRBV7-2	TRBJ2-2	TRBD1	CASSPAGGLGTGELFF	TGTGCCAGCAGCCCGGCAGGGGGATTGGGTACCGGGGAGCTGTTTTTT
NA	TRBV7-9	TRBJ2-1	NA	CASGLSVLGAHNEQFF	TGTGCCAGCGGACTTAGTGTCCTGGGCGCACACAATGAGCAGTTCTTC